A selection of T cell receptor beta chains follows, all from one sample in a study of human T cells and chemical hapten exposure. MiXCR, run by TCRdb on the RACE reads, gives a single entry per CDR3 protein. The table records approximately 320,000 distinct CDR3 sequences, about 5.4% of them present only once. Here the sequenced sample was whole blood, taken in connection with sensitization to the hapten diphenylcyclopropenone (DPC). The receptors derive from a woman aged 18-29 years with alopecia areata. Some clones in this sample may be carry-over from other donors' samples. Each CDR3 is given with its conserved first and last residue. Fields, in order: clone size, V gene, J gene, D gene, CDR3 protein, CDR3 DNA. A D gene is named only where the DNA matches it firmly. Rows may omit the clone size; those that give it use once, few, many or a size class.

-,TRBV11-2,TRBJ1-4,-,CASSLGRRGEEKLFF,TGTGCCAGCAGCTTAGGTCGCAGGGGAGAAGAAAAACTGTTTTTT
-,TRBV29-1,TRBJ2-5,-,CSVHPGGPLGTQYF,TGCAGCGTTCATCCGGGGGGCCCCTTAGGAACCCAGTACTTC
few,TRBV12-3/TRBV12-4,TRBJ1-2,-,CASSFGRWSYTF,TGTGCCAGCAGTTTTGGCCGATGGAGCTACACCTTC
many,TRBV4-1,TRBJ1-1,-,CASSQNTGMNTEAFF,TGCGCCAGCAGCCAGAACACAGGGATGAACACTGAAGCTTTCTTT
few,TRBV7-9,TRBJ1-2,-,CASSLAPSSNYGYTF,TGTGCCAGCAGCTTAGCGCCCAGCTCTAACTATGGCTACACCTTC
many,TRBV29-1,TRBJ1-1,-,CSVGGSVRLTEAFF,TGCAGCGTTGGCGGTTCCGTGCGTCTTACTGAAGCTTTCTTT
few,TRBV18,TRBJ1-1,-,CASSPPNAENTEAFF,TGTGCCAGCTCACCACCGAACGCGGAGAACACTGAAGCTTTCTTT
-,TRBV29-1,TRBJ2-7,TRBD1,CSVSPGQGQEQYF,TGCAGCGTTTCACCGGGACAGGGGCAGGAGCAGTACTTC
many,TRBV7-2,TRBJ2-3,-,CASSFRSVSTDTQYF,TGTGCCAGCAGCTTCAGGTCGGTCAGCACAGATACGCAGTATTTT
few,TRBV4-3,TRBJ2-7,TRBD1,CASSQELQGNYEQYF,TGCGCCAGCAGCCAAGAATTACAGGGGAACTACGAGCAGTACTTC
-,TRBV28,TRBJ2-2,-,CASSFRGRNTGELFF,TGTGCCAGCAGTTTTCGGGGGCGGAACACCGGGGAGCTGTTTTTT
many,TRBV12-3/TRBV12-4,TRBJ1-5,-,CASSPDRVNQPQHF,TGTGCCAGCTCACCCGACAGAGTTAATCAGCCCCAGCATTTT
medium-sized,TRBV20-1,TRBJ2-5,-,CSASPYAHETQYF,TGCAGTGCTAGCCCATACGCCCACGAGACCCAGTACTTC
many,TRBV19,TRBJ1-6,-,CASSITGLENSPLHF,TGTGCCAGTAGTATTACAGGGCTGGAGAATTCACCCCTCCACTTT
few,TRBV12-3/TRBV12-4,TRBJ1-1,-,CASSMGSTEAFF,TGTGCCAGCAGTATGGGGAGCACTGAAGCTTTCTTT